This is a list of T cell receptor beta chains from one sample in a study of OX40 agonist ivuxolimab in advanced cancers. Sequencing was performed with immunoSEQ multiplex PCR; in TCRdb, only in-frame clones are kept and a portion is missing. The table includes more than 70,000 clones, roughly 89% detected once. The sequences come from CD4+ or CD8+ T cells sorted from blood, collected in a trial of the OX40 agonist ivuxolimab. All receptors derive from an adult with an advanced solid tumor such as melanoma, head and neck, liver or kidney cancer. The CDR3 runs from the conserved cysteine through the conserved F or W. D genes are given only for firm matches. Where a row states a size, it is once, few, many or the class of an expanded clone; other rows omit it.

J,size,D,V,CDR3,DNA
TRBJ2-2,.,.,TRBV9,CASSARQGGNTGELFF,TGTGCCAGCAGCGCCCGACAGGGAGGGAACACCGGGGAGCTGTTTTTT
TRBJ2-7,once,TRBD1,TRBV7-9,CASSLVLGQGIHEQYF,TGTGCCAGCAGCTTAGTATTGGGACAGGGAATCCACGAGCAGTACTTC
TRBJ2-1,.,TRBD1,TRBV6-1,CASSDGTGEYNEQFF,TGTGCCAGCAGTGATGGGACAGGCGAATACAATGAGCAGTTCTTC
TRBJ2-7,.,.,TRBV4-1,CASSQLGPGLGYEQYF,TGCGCCAGCAGCCAATTGGGGCCGGGGTTAGGGTACGAGCAGTACTTC
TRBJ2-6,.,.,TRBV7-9,CASTSQGTGANVLTF,TGTGCCAGCACCTCACAGGGTACTGGGGCCAACGTCCTGACTTTC
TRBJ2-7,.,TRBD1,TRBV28,CASSSFWGARTGDISGLSSYEQYF,TGTGCCAGCAGTTCGTTCTGGGGGGCGAGGACAGGGGATATTAGCGGGTTAAGCTCCTACGAGCAGTACTTC
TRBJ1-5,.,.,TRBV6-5,CASSAWQVGPQHF,TGTGCCAGCAGTGCGTGGCAGGTGGGGCCCCAGCATTTT
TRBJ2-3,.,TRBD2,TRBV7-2,CASSLLLAGGRRDTQYF,TGTGCCAGCAGCTTACTTCTAGCGGGAGGCCGCAGAGATACGCAGTATTTT
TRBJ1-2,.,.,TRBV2,CASSERGVYGYTF,TGTGCCAGCAGTGAAAGGGGGGTCTATGGCTACACCTTC
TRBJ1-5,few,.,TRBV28,CASRAGRNQPQHF,TGTGCCAGCCGGGCGGGGAGGAATCAGCCCCAGCATTTT
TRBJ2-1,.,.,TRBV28,CASRPPSAGGNEQFF,TGTGCCAGCAGGCCCCCAAGCGCGGGCGGCAATGAGCAGTTCTTC
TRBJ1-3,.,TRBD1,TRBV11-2,CASSLVTGGYGNTIYF,TGTGCCAGCAGCTTAGTAACAGGGGGGTATGGAAACACCATATATTTT
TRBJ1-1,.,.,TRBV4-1,CASSQDVGPAFF,TGCGCCAGCAGCCAAGATGTCGGGCCGGCTTTCTTT
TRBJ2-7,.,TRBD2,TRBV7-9,CASSSSGVNEQYF,TGTGCCAGCAGTTCAAGCGGGGTAAACGAGCAGTACTTC
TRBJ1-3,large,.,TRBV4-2,CASSQGWNSGNTIYF,TGTGCCAGCAGCCAGGGATGGAACTCTGGAAACACCATATATTTT
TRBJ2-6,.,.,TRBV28,CASSSSGPTSGANVLTF,TGTGCCAGCAGTTCTTCAGGACCGACCTCTGGGGCCAACGTCCTGACTTTC
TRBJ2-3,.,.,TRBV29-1,CSVGQTVGDTQYF,TGCAGCGTAGGCCAGACAGTGGGAGATACGCAGTATTTT
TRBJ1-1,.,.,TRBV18,CASSPIMNTEAFF,TGTGCCAGCTCACCCATAATGAACACTGAAGCTTTCTTT